These 32 T cell receptor beta chains came from one sample sequenced in a study of T cells in Graves' hyperthyroidism and ophthalmopathy. RNA transcripts served as the template for amplifying TCR beta CDR3 regions. The study used the HTBI primer set for a first-round RT-PCR of the TCR CDR3. TCRdb reanalysed the multiplex PCR reads using MiXCR and keeps one entry per CDR3 protein. Of approximately 420,000 distinct CDR3 sequences in the sample, approximately 14% were seen once. Sequencing was done on a sample of blood. The receptors come from a woman between 18 and 30 years old with Graves' hyperthyroidism.

This clonotype was seen repeatedly, ten times or more. The chain employs TRBV12-3 or TRBV12-4 and TRBJ1-1; perhaps TRBD1 as D (5 bases). V lost 5 bases and J 6 bases, leaving 16 bases between the germline ends. The CDR3 loop spans 14 amino acids. The CDR3 bases are TGTGCCAGCAGTCCCAGGGAGGGGCGGGCTGAAGCTTTCTTT. It specifies CASSPREGRAEAFF.

The chain links TRBV6-4 to TRBJ2-3; no definite D call. CDR1 and CDR2 (germline): MRHNA, SNTAGT. CDR3 length: 14 residues. V was cut by 0 bases and J by 1 base, with 5 bases left in between. CDR3 nucleotides: TGTGCCAGCAGTGACTCCCTAGGCACAGATACGCAGTATTTT. It yields the protein CASSDSLGTDTQYF.

In the case of this clonotype: It may be a read error: a sequence one base away is much more abundant. The chain links TRBV20-1 to TRBJ1-1, with 8 bases matching TRBD1. The germline V gene has CDR1 DFQATT and CDR2 SNEGSKA (reference sequence). The length of the CDR3 is 14 residues. The CDR3 DNA follows: TGCAGCGTTGAATTCAGGGGGCGGAACACTGAAGCTTCCTTT. As protein: CSVEFRGRNTEASF.

This clonotype was seen a few times. The chain combines TRBV11-2 with TRBJ2-1; no firm D call. CDR1 and CDR2 from the germline V gene are SGHAT and FQNNGV. V was pared by 8 bases and J by 2 bases, with 22 bases between. CDR3 size: 17 residues. CDR3 residues: CASGNRIQATTYNEQFF. CDR3 DNA: TGTGCCAGCGGCAACCGTATTCAGGCGACAACCTACAATGAGCAGTTCTTC.

V is TRBV3-1 and J is TRBJ2-7, with D possibly TRBD2 on 6 matching bases. V lost 0 bases and J 7 bases, leaving 13 bases between the germline ends. The germline V gene encodes CDR1 LGHDT and CDR2 YNNKEL (reference sequence). The CDR3 is 14 amino acids. CDR3 sequence reads: CASSQDARAGEQYF. The CDR3 DNA is TGTGCCAGCAGCCAAGATGCCAGGGCGGGGGAGCAGTACTTC.

This clonotype was observed at least ten times. This sequence joins TRBV15 and TRBJ1-4, with a weak D call TRBD1 (5 bases). V was trimmed by 6 bases and J by 0 bases, leaving 14 bases between them. From germline, CDR1 is LNHNV and CDR2 YYDKDF (reference sequence). The CDR3 is 16 residues long. The CDR3, as DNA: TGTGCCACCAGTGGGGGAAGGCGTGCAACTAATGAAAAACTGTTTTTT. Amino acids: CATSGGRRATNEKLFF.

Many counts were recorded for this clonotype. The CDR3 loop reads CASTADGTGSGQPQHF. The DNA for the CDR3 is TGTGCCAGCACCGCGGACGGGACAGGGTCGGGGCAGCCCCAGCATTTT. The chain couples TRBV12-3 or TRBV12-4 to TRBJ1-5, with TRBD1 identical over 9 bases. The CDR3 consists of 16 residues. With V trimmed by 7 bases and J by 7 bases, 14 bases remained unmatched.

This clonotype was seen at least ten times. This rearrangement joins TRBV20-1 to TRBJ2-5; D is uncertain. Germline-derived CDR1 and CDR2 are DFQATT and SNEGSKA (reference sequence). This CDR3 spans 13 amino acids. The ends were cut back, 7 bases at V and 3 bases at J, with 15 bases in the middle. The CDR3 reads CSVQSQPEETQYF. For the CDR3, the DNA is TGCAGTGTTCAATCACAGCCCGAAGAGACCCAGTACTTC.

The J gene is TRBJ2-7, the V gene TRBV4-1, with TRBD2 identical over 10 bases. CDR1 and CDR2 (germline): MGHRA, YSYEKL. Trimming removed 4 bases from V and 3 bases from J; junction bases left unmatched: 15. The CDR3 is made up of 18 amino acids. In DNA, the CDR3 is TGCGCCAGCAGCCGGGAGCTAGCGGGAGACCCGGTTTTCTACGAGCAGTACTTC. Translation gives CASSRELAGDPVFYEQYF.

V and J are TRBV12-3 or TRBV12-4 and TRBJ2-7; possibly TRBD1 or TRBD2 for D (6 bases each). Trimming left V 4 bases short and J 2 bases short, with 15 bases between. The CDR3 length is 15 residues. CDR3 in amino acids: CASSYGGTFTYEQYF. In DNA, the CDR3 is TGTGCCAGCAGTTACGGGGGCACCTTCACCTACGAGCAGTACTTC.

In its sample, this clonotype was seen many times. The chain links TRBV7-2 to TRBJ2-2, with D perhaps matching TRBD2 (6 bases). The CDR3 contains 16 residues. Germline CDR1 is SGHTA and CDR2 is FQGNSA. The ends were cut back, 5 bases at V and 3 bases at J, with 16 bases in the middle. The CDR3 reads CASSPGTVRDTGELFF. CDR3 nucleotides: TGTGCCAGCAGCCCGGGGACTGTGAGGGACACCGGGGAGCTGTTTTTT.

In this sample, this clonotype turned up many times. The chain joins TRBV29-1 to TRBJ2-5, with TRBD1 matching over 10 bases. The germline CDR1 and CDR2 sequences are SQVTM and ANQGSEA. CDR3 length: 15 residues. V was clipped by 1 base and J by 7 bases; unmatched bases: 9. CDR3 sequence reads: CSVEVEDRGLGTQYF. The CDR3 DNA follows: TGCAGCGTTGAAGTCGAGGACAGGGGGTTAGGGACCCAGTACTTC.

This clonotype was observed many times. The genes are TRBV12-3 or TRBV12-4 and TRBJ2-7, with D tentatively TRBD1 (7 bases). Trimming took off 1 base at V and 3 bases at J, with 10 bases between the two ends. The CDR3 is made up of 14 amino acids. The DNA of the CDR3 is TGTGCCAGCAGTTTAGGGAGGGACAGCTACGAGCAGTACTTC. The encoded protein is CASSLGRDSYEQYF.

The table lists this clonotype with many counts. The V and J genes are TRBV30 and TRBJ2-3; the D gene is possibly TRBD2 (5 bases). Germline CDR1 reads GTSNPN; CDR2 reads SVGIG (reference sequence). The CDR3 runs 15 residues. Trimming took 3 bases from V and 2 from J, leaving 15 bases between them. CDR3 sequence: CAWSTLSAYTDTQYF. CDR3 bases: TGTGCCTGGAGCACCCTTAGCGCCTACACAGATACGCAGTATTTT. Using reference TRBV30 and TRBJ2-3 for the parts outside the CDR3, the full variable domain is SQTIHQWPATLVQPVGSPLSLECTVEGTSNPNLYWYRQAAGRGLQLLFYSVGIGQISSEVPQNLSASRPQDRQFILSSKKLLLSDSGFYLCAWSTLSAYTDTQYFGPGTRLTVL.

This clonotype was found many times. V and J are TRBV29-1 and TRBJ1-1, with D perhaps matching TRBD1 (5 bases). CDR3 length equals 14 residues. Germline assignment: CDR1 SQVTM and CDR2 ANQGSEA. V dropped 0 bases and J dropped 7 bases, with 15 bases sitting between them. In DNA form, the CDR3 reads TGCAGCGTTGAAGATACAGGTTTTCCCCATGAAGCTTTCTTT. Translation: CSVEDTGFPHEAFF.

The chain joins TRBV5-6 to TRBJ1-5, with 7 positions matching TRBD1. Trimming at V came to 2 bases and at J to 5 bases, leaving 7 bases not matched to a gene. The CDR3 runs to 15 residues. Germline V gene sequence: CDR1 SGHDT, CDR2 YYEEEE. The CDR3 is CASSLYGTAHQPQHF. As DNA, the CDR3 is TGTGCCAGCAGCTTATACGGGACAGCGCATCAGCCCCAGCATTTT.

The V and J genes are TRBV7-2 and TRBJ2-2; 9 bases line up with TRBD2. From germline, CDR1 is SGHTA and CDR2 FQGNSA. The CDR3 spans 18 residues. The V segment lost 5 bases and the J segment 0 bases; nucleotides outside the gene matches: 10. The CDR3 DNA sequence: TGTGCCAGCAGCGCCCGACTAGCGGCGAGCGCGAACACCGGGGAGCTGTTTTTT. Translation: CASSARLAASANTGELFF.

This clonotype has ten or more counts. This chain links TRBV11-2 with TRBJ2-7, with D maybe TRBD2 (5 bases). Germline CDR1 SGHAT, CDR2 FQNNGV. This CDR3 comprises 18 residues. The ends were cut back, 3 bases at V and 6 bases at J, with 27 bases in the middle. The CDR3 reads CASSLTQTAGGHPGEQYF. The CDR3 DNA is TGTGCCAGCAGCTTGACCCAAACCGCAGGAGGCCACCCTGGCGAGCAGTACTTC. The complete variable domain, with remaining parts taken from reference TRBV11-2 and TRBJ2-7, reads EAGVAQSPRYKIIEKRQSVAFWCNPISGHATLYWYQQILGQGPKLLIQFQNNGVVDDSQLPKDRFSAERLKGVDSTLKIQPAKLEDSAVYLCASSLTQTAGGHPGEQYFGPGTRLTVT.

This clonotype has more than one count but fewer than ten. The chain links TRBV12-5 to TRBJ2-3, with 7 bases matching TRBD1. This CDR3 is 15 amino acids long. With V trimmed by 5 bases and J by 1 base, 6 bases remained unmatched. CDR1 is LGHNT, CDR2 FRNRAP, per germline. The CDR3 is CASGHPTGRTDTQYF. The CDR3 DNA reads as TGTGCTAGTGGTCACCCGACAGGGCGCACAGATACGCAGTATTTT.

This clonotype was picked up many times. The rearrangement links TRBV30 to TRBJ2-2, with TRBD2 as a possible D gene (5 bases). In germline, CDR1 is GTSNPN, CDR2 SVGIG (reference sequence). The CDR3 sequence is 16 residues long. V shed 1 base and J shed 5 bases, with 17 bases lying between them. The CDR3 nucleotides read TGTGCCTGGAGTGCCCCCCTCCCTAGAGGGACCGGGGAGCTGTTTTTT. Translated, it gives CAWSAPLPRGTGELFF. Full variable domain (outside the CDR3, taken from reference TRBV30 and TRBJ2-2): SQTIHQWPATLVQPVGSPLSLECTVEGTSNPNLYWYRQAAGRGLQLLFYSVGIGQISSEVPQNLSASRPQDRQFILSSKKLLLSDSGFYLCAWSAPLPRGTGELFFGEGSRLTVL.

This clonotype was recorded at least ten times. The chain uses TRBV28 and TRBJ2-5; D unclear. V dropped 3 bases and J dropped 3 bases, with 14 bases sitting between them. The germline V gene has CDR1 MDHEN and CDR2 SYDVKM. The CDR3 is made up of 15 amino acids. In DNA form, the CDR3 reads TGTGCCAGCAGTTTGGTAACGCGGTACAAAGAGACCCAGTACTTC. The encoded protein is CASSLVTRYKETQYF.

In its sample, this clonotype was seen many times. The chain joins TRBV7-9 to TRBJ2-1; D might be TRBD1 (6 bases). The germline gives CDR1 SEHNR, CDR2 FQNEAQ (reference sequence). Between the trimmed V and J ends, which lost 8 bases and 2 bases, there was a span of 10 bases. This CDR3 spans 13 amino acids. For the CDR3, the DNA is TGTGCCAGCCGACAGGATACCTACAATGAGCAGTTCTTC. It specifies CASRQDTYNEQFF.

This clonotype has a count of ten or more. The V gene is TRBV20-1, the J gene TRBJ2-1; 10 bases fit TRBD2. The CDR3 totals 16 residues. Germline CDR1 reads DFQATT; CDR2 reads SNEGSKA (reference sequence). The J segment lost 2 bases and the V segment lost 6 bases, leaving 10 bases of the junction unmatched. Here the CDR3 DNA reads TGCAGTGCCGAACCCCCAGCGGGAGGGGCCTACAATGAGCAGTTCTTC. It encodes CSAEPPAGGAYNEQFF.

This clonotype was seen a few times. The chain is built from TRBV20-1 and TRBJ1-1; possible D gene TRBD1, 6 bases. Germline CDR1 is DFQATT and CDR2 is SNEGSKA (reference sequence). The CDR3 runs to 14 residues. The V end lost 1 base, the J end lost 1 base, and 10 bases lay between the germline ends. The CDR3 reads CSARVGGWNTEAFF. Written as DNA, the CDR3 is TGCAGTGCTAGAGTAGGGGGGTGGAACACTGAAGCTTTCTTT.

This rearrangement joins TRBV19 to TRBJ1-5; TRBD1 might be the D (5 bases). CDR1 LNHDA and CDR2 SQIVND come from the germline V gene (reference sequence). The CDR3 is 13 residues long. Trimming removed 10 bases at V and 7 bases at J, with 17 bases between. CDR3 loop: CATDGGYSQPQHF. CDR3 in DNA: TGTGCCACCGACGGGGGGTATAGCCAGCCCCAGCATTTT. Together with reference TRBV19 and TRBJ1-5, the CDR3 gives the full variable domain: DGGITQSPKYLFRKEGQNVTLSCEQNLNHDAMYWYRQDPGQGLRLIYYSQIVNDFQKGDIAEGYSVSREKKESFPLTVTSAQKNPTAFYLCATDGGYSQPQHFGDGTRLSIL.

This clonotype came up many times. The CDR3 sequence: CASSALDRSYEQYF. CDR3 nucleotides: TGTGCCAGCAGTGCATTGGACAGGTCCTACGAGCAGTACTTC. The chain joins TRBV28 to TRBJ2-7; 7 nucleotides agree with TRBD1. The germline V gene has CDR1 MDHEN and CDR2 SYDVKM. The CDR3 length is 14 residues. With V trimmed by 5 bases and J by 1 base, 5 bases remained unmatched.

In this sample, this clonotype turned up many times. This chain links TRBV20-1 with TRBJ2-3; D gene uncertain. Germline assignment: CDR1 DFQATT and CDR2 SNEGSKA (reference sequence). V lost 2 bases and J 6 bases, leaving 9 bases between the germline ends. CDR3 size: 12 residues. CDR3 loop: CSARLFLDTQYF. The DNA for the CDR3 is TGCAGTGCTAGACTATTTTTGGATACGCAGTATTTT.

The chain joins TRBV6-1 to TRBJ1-1; D not certain. The CDR3 sequence is 13 residues long. V lost 6 bases and J 4 bases, leaving 12 bases between the germline ends. In germline, CDR1 is MNHNS, CDR2 SASEGT. This chain's CDR3 is CASRRTVGTEAFF. Here the CDR3 DNA reads TGTGCCAGCAGGCGAACAGTGGGCACTGAAGCTTTCTTT.

The rearrangement joins TRBV5-4 to TRBJ2-2; 10 bases match TRBD1. The CDR3 has 16 amino acids. V lost 4 bases and J lost 6; bases outside the gene matches: 9. Germline V gene data show CDR1 as SGHNT and CDR2 as YYREEE (reference sequence). The CDR3 spells CASSLLGQGIAGELFF. CDR3 nucleotides: TGTGCCAGCAGCCTGCTGGGACAGGGGATCGCCGGGGAGCTGTTTTTT.

This clonotype occurred many times. The chain employs TRBV30 and TRBJ1-1; D unresolved. The V gene lost 0 bases and the J gene lost 4 bases, with 9 bases spanning the gap. Germline CDR1 GTSNPN, CDR2 SVGIG (reference sequence). The CDR3 is 13 residues long. CDR3 amino acids: CAWSVSARTEAFF. The CDR3 nucleotides are TGTGCCTGGAGTGTCAGTGCTCGCACTGAAGCTTTCTTT.

This chain joins TRBV12-3 or TRBV12-4 and TRBJ1-1; perhaps TRBD1 as D (6 bases). V was shortened by 7 bases and J by 4 bases, with 16 bases between the two germline ends. This CDR3 has 14 residues. The CDR3 DNA reads as TGTGCCAGCACAAGGGGGGCGTCGAGCACTGAAGCTTTCTTT. It is translated as CASTRGASSTEAFF.

In its sample, this clonotype was seen a few times. A read error may produce the germline difference seen at one junction end. This chain joins TRBV19 and TRBJ1-3; D is unresolved. Germline V gene data show CDR1 as LNHDA and CDR2 as SQIVND (reference sequence). The CDR3 contains 14 residues. The CDR3 region has the DNA TGTGCCAGTAGCCGTGGCAACTCTGGAAACACCATATACTTT. This translates into CASSRGNSGNTIYF.